A selection of T cell receptor beta chains follows, all from one sample in a study of CXCR3-negative and CXCR3-positive naive CD8 T cells. Reanalyzing the 5' RACE reads, TCRdb keeps one entry per CDR3 protein, without DNA. Its table lists 55,000 to 65,000 distinct CDR3 sequences. Sequenced: naive CXCR3- CD8+ T cells from blood. Source of these receptors: a human donor in good health. Some clones in this sample may be carry-over from other donors' samples. Both conserved end residues are part of each CDR3. Each record gives: V gene, J gene, CDR3 protein.

V gene: TRBV6-5
J gene: TRBJ2-1
CDR3 protein: CASSYSIPGNEKFF

V gene: TRBV29-1
J gene: TRBJ2-3
CDR3 protein: CSVEMWVTPDTQYF

V gene: TRBV18
J gene: TRBJ2-1
CDR3 protein: CASSPWPNYEQFF

V gene: TRBV29-1
J gene: TRBJ2-5
CDR3 protein: CSVEDGQQETQYF

V gene: TRBV4-2
J gene: TRBJ2-1
CDR3 protein: CASSQSIGYENEQFF

V gene: TRBV20-1
J gene: TRBJ2-7
CDR3 protein: CSAIGPYSYEQYF

V gene: TRBV29-1
J gene: TRBJ1-2
CDR3 protein: CSVRSTGTYGYTF

V gene: TRBV7-8
J gene: TRBJ2-2
CDR3 protein: CASSPNRDSTGELFF

V gene: TRBV5-1
J gene: TRBJ2-3
CDR3 protein: CASSLANRDLTDTQYF

V gene: TRBV28
J gene: TRBJ2-7
CDR3 protein: CASRVTGINLDEQYF

V gene: TRBV29-1
J gene: TRBJ2-7
CDR3 protein: CSVEDRGRNEQYF

V gene: TRBV29-1
J gene: TRBJ2-5
CDR3 protein: CSVETQPGTQYF